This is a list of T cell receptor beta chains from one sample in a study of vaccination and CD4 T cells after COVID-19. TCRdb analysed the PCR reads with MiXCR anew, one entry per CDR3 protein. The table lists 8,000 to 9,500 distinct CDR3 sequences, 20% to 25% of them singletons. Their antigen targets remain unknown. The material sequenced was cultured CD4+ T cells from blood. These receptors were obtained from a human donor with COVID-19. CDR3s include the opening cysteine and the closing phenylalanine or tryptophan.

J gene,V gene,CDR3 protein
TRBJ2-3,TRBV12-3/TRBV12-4,CASSFLGRGTDTQYF
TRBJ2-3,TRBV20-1,CSAEMRLAGGTDTQYF
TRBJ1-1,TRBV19,CASSIPRGQSEAFF
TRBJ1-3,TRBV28,CASPPSKRIPGNTIYF
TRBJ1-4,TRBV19,CASSPRTGATNEKLFF
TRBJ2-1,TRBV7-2,CASSSPQPLNEQFF
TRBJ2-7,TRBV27,CASRGLAGAWDEQYF
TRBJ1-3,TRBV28,CASRVTGSGNTIYF
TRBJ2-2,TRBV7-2,CASSVDRGGVTGELFF
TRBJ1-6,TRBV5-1,CASSPEGLGNSPLHF